This record concerns one T cell receptor (beta chain) sequence. What it binds is not known. Generation of TCR cDNA used 5'RACE template switching (which added a universal primer site and UMIs). MiXCR, run by TCRdb on the 5' RACE reads, gives a single entry per CDR3 protein. Found here are about 220,000 distinct CDR3 sequences, 3% to 4% of them singletons; the top ten hold 3.2%. This record belongs to a study of T cells after yellow fever vaccination. Study-wide points: High-abundance clonotypes from the bulk population could contaminate FACS-sorted repertoires. Clonotypes appearing in both CD4 and CD8 compartments existed, and their share was small.

This CDR3 spans 13 amino acids. V dropped 6 bases and J dropped 5; count of bases not matched to a gene: 6. This material consisted of CD4+ T cells sorted from PBMCs, taken 10 days after the yellow fever booster vaccination. J is TRBJ2-5 and V is TRBV12-3 or TRBV12-4, with 7 bases matching TRBD1. This receptor was taken from a man younger than 35 who received the YFV17D yellow fever vaccine. For the CDR3, the DNA is TGTGCCAGCAGGATGGGACAGAGTGAGACCCAGTACTTC. It specifies CASRMGQSETQYF.